Listed below are T cell receptor beta chains from one sample, sequenced in a study of T cells in Graves' hyperthyroidism and ophthalmopathy. From the multiplex PCR reads, TCRdb called clonotypes with MiXCR, one entry per CDR3 protein. The sample records fewer than 400,000 distinct CDR3 sequences, 15% to 20% being singletons. Material: blood. These receptors were taken from a man between 25 and 39 years old with Graves' hyperthyroidism. Both conserved end residues are part of each CDR3. A D gene is named only where the DNA matches it firmly. Clone size appears in some rows only: once, few, many, or a class for an expanded clone.

size: many
D: NA
V: TRBV6-1
J: TRBJ2-2
CDR3: CASSRDTYTGELFF
DNA: TGTGCCAGCAGTCGGGACACCTACACCGGGGAGCTGTTTTTT

size: few
D: TRBD1
V: TRBV7-9
J: TRBJ2-1
CDR3: CASSAPGQGYNEQFF
DNA: TGTGCCAGCAGCGCCCCGGGACAGGGCTACAATGAGCAGTTCTTC

size: few
D: NA
V: TRBV7-9
J: TRBJ1-5
CDR3: CASSLGRDQPQHF
DNA: TGTGCCAGCAGCTTGGGCAGAGATCAGCCCCAGCATTTT

size: many
D: NA
V: TRBV2
J: TRBJ1-1
CDR3: CASSTNRDSQRAFF
DNA: TGTGCCAGCAGTACAAACCGGGACTCGCAACGAGCTTTCTTT

size: many
D: NA
V: TRBV5-1
J: TRBJ2-3
CDR3: CASSPQALTSTDTQYF
DNA: TGCGCCAGCAGCCCCCAGGCGCTCACCTCCACAGATACGCAGTATTTT

size: NA
D: NA
V: TRBV28
J: TRBJ2-2
CDR3: CASSFLATGELFF
DNA: TGTGCCAGCAGTTTTCTGGCGACCGGGGAGCTGTTTTTT

size: many
D: NA
V: TRBV12-3/TRBV12-4
J: TRBJ1-5
CDR3: CASSFNHNQPQHF
DNA: TGTGCCAGCAGTTTTAACCACAATCAGCCCCAGCATTTT

size: many
D: TRBD1
V: TRBV11-2
J: TRBJ2-3
CDR3: CASSQRRDRGRRADTQYF
DNA: TGTGCCAGCAGCCAACGCCGGGACAGGGGCCGTAGGGCAGATACGCAGTATTTT

size: many
D: NA
V: TRBV5-1
J: TRBJ1-1
CDR3: CASSLAQGSVGAFF
DNA: TGCGCCAGCAGCTTGGCTCAGGGCTCCGTGGGAGCTTTCTTT

size: NA
D: NA
V: TRBV19
J: TRBJ2-2
CDR3: CASSIYRDNTGELFF
DNA: TGTGCCAGTAGTATCTACAGGGACAACACCGGGGAGCTGTTTTTT

size: NA
D: NA
V: TRBV6-1
J: TRBJ1-5
CDR3: CASMERGYSNQPQHF
DNA: TGTGCCAGCATGGAACGTGGCTATAGCAATCAGCCCCAGCATTTT

size: many
D: NA
V: TRBV28
J: TRBJ1-1
CDR3: CASSVMAVNTEAFF
DNA: TGTGCCAGCAGTGTAATGGCGGTGAACACTGAAGCTTTCTTT

size: NA
D: NA
V: TRBV24-1
J: TRBJ2-2
CDR3: CATSDRRSHGELFF
DNA: TGTGCCACCAGTGATCGAAGGAGCCACGGGGAGCTGTTTTTT

size: few
D: TRBD2
V: TRBV19
J: TRBJ2-7
CDR3: CASSPPLGLASEQYF
DNA: TGTGCCAGTAGTCCACCCCTTGGACTAGCGAGCGAGCAGTACTTC

size: NA
D: TRBD2
V: TRBV5-1
J: TRBJ2-1
CDR3: CASGPLAGGRSEQFF
DNA: TGCGCCAGCGGGCCTTTGGCGGGAGGTAGGAGTGAGCAGTTCTTC

size: many
D: NA
V: TRBV6-1
J: TRBJ1-1
CDR3: CASSSHGFLVRAFF
DNA: TGTGCCAGCAGTTCCCACGGATTTCTCGTGCGAGCTTTCTTT

size: NA
D: TRBD2
V: TRBV19
J: TRBJ2-3
CDR3: CASSTRLAGGLDTQYF
DNA: TGTGCCAGTAGTACCCGACTAGCGGGAGGGCTAGATACGCAGTATTTT

size: NA
D: NA
V: TRBV7-9
J: TRBJ2-1
CDR3: CASSSPLAGEQFF
DNA: TGTGCCAGCAGCTCGCCTTTAGCCGGTGAGCAGTTCTTC

size: NA
D: NA
V: TRBV3-1
J: TRBJ1-2
CDR3: CASSSPRAYGYTF
DNA: TGTGCCAGCAGTTCTCCCAGGGCCTATGGCTACACCTTC

size: many
D: NA
V: TRBV12-3/TRBV12-4
J: TRBJ2-6
CDR3: CASSFYWVSGANVLTF
DNA: TGTGCCAGCAGTTTTTATTGGGTCTCTGGGGCCAACGTCCTGACTTTC

size: few
D: TRBD2
V: TRBV3-1
J: TRBJ2-5
CDR3: CASSPSVSGRARETQYF
DNA: TGTGCCAGCAGCCCTTCGGTTAGCGGGAGGGCCAGGGAGACCCAGTACTTC

size: many
D: NA
V: TRBV10-3
J: TRBJ1-1
CDR3: CAIGIGNTEAFF
DNA: TGTGCCATCGGGATCGGGAACACTGAAGCTTTCTTT

size: many
D: NA
V: TRBV18
J: TRBJ1-5
CDR3: CASSGGDEPQHF
DNA: TGTGCCAGCTCAGGGGGCGACGAGCCCCAGCATTTT

size: many
D: NA
V: TRBV28
J: TRBJ1-1
CDR3: CASSARGDLAFF
DNA: TGTGCCAGCAGTGCTCGAGGGGACTTGGCTTTCTTT

size: many
D: NA
V: TRBV2
J: TRBJ1-5
CDR3: CASSGEGDQPQHF
DNA: TGTGCCAGCAGTGGGGAAGGGGATCAGCCCCAGCATTTT

size: few
D: NA
V: TRBV6-5
J: TRBJ2-2
CDR3: CASSYSLGWSGELFF
DNA: TGTGCCAGCAGTTACTCTTTGGGGTGGAGCGGGGAGCTGTTTTTT

size: many
D: TRBD1
V: TRBV11-2
J: TRBJ2-5
CDR3: CASSSGQGPVQKTQYF
DNA: TGTGCCAGCAGCTCCGGACAGGGCCCCGTCCAAAAGACCCAGTACTTC

size: many
D: NA
V: TRBV20-1
J: TRBJ2-1
CDR3: CSARDRRGGLYNEQFF
DNA: TGCAGTGCTAGAGACCGGCGCGGAGGGCTCTACAATGAGCAGTTCTTC

size: NA
D: NA
V: TRBV2
J: TRBJ2-4
CDR3: CASSDGPWGKNIQYF
DNA: TGTGCCAGCAGTGATGGGCCATGGGGCAAAAACATTCAGTACTTC

size: few
D: TRBD1
V: TRBV5-5
J: TRBJ2-2
CDR3: CASSFTGTETHTGELFF
DNA: TGTGCCAGCAGCTTTACCGGGACAGAGACCCACACCGGGGAGCTGTTTTTT

size: few
D: NA
V: TRBV7-9
J: TRBJ2-6
CDR3: CASSPSGSGANVLTF
DNA: TGTGCCAGCAGCCCATCAGGATCTGGGGCCAACGTCCTGACTTTC

size: few
D: NA
V: TRBV2
J: TRBJ2-3
CDR3: CASVGGWASTDTQYF
DNA: TGTGCCAGCGTCGGGGGCTGGGCTAGCACAGATACGCAGTATTTT

size: NA
D: NA
V: TRBV20-1
J: TRBJ2-2
CDR3: CSARDDENPNTGELFF
DNA: TGCAGTGCTAGAGATGACGAGAACCCGAACACCGGGGAGCTGTTTTTT

size: NA
D: NA
V: TRBV9
J: TRBJ2-1
CDR3: CASSTGHSDEQFF
DNA: TGTGCCAGCAGCACAGGACACTCGGATGAGCAGTTCTTC

size: NA
D: NA
V: TRBV4-1
J: TRBJ2-1
CDR3: CASKTGSREKFEEQFF
DNA: TGCGCCAGCAAGACAGGGTCGCGGGAGAAGTTCGAAGAGCAGTTCTTC

size: NA
D: NA
V: TRBV20-1
J: TRBJ1-6
CDR3: CSARELQGILSSPLHF
DNA: TGCAGTGCTAGAGAACTACAGGGCATCCTGTCCTCACCCCTCCACTTT

size: many
D: NA
V: TRBV2
J: TRBJ2-7
CDR3: CASRRTGTQTYEQYF
DNA: TGTGCCAGCAGGAGAACCGGGACGCAGACCTACGAGCAGTACTTC

size: few
D: TRBD2
V: TRBV18
J: TRBJ2-7
CDR3: CASSPSPFRTSSYEQYF
DNA: TGTGCCAGCTCACCATCTCCCTTTCGGACTAGCTCCTACGAGCAGTACTTC

size: many
D: TRBD1
V: TRBV7-3
J: TRBJ2-3
CDR3: CASSANPGQGASDTQYF
DNA: TGTGCCAGCAGCGCAAATCCGGGACAGGGGGCCTCAGATACGCAGTATTTT

size: NA
D: NA
V: TRBV12-5
J: TRBJ1-2
CDR3: CASGLDPGEGDGYTF
DNA: TGTGCTAGTGGTTTGGACCCAGGGGAGGGCGATGGCTACACCTTC

size: few
D: NA
V: TRBV27
J: TRBJ2-1
CDR3: CASSLRGPYNEQFF
DNA: TGTGCCAGCAGTTTAAGGGGCCCCTACAATGAGCAGTTCTTC

size: many
D: NA
V: TRBV10-3
J: TRBJ1-1
CDR3: CAISPQGKNTEAFF
DNA: TGTGCCATCAGCCCCCAGGGGAAGAACACTGAAGCTTTCTTT

size: few
D: NA
V: TRBV7-9
J: TRBJ2-6
CDR3: CASSVGQSGAGANVLTF
DNA: TGTGCCAGCAGCGTAGGACAGTCCGGGGCTGGGGCCAACGTCCTGACTTTC

size: few
D: NA
V: TRBV12-3/TRBV12-4
J: TRBJ2-2
CDR3: CASGPSAGELFF
DNA: TGTGCCAGCGGCCCTAGTGCCGGGGAGCTGTTTTTT

size: NA
D: NA
V: TRBV6-5
J: TRBJ1-6
CDR3: CASSYYADTDNSPLHF
DNA: TGTGCCAGCAGTTACTATGCTGATACCGATAATTCACCCCTCCACTTT

size: NA
D: TRBD2
V: TRBV18
J: TRBJ2-2
CDR3: CASSPSGSGRLSTGELFF
DNA: TGTGCCAGCTCACCGAGCGGTAGCGGGAGATTAAGCACCGGGGAGCTGTTTTTT

size: NA
D: NA
V: TRBV28
J: TRBJ2-1
CDR3: CASRNFSTSYNEQFF
DNA: TGTGCCAGCAGGAACTTCAGCACCTCCTACAATGAGCAGTTCTTC

size: NA
D: TRBD1
V: TRBV5-6
J: TRBJ2-1
CDR3: CASSLAGQGARDEQFF
DNA: TGTGCCAGCAGCTTGGCGGGACAGGGGGCGAGGGATGAGCAGTTCTTC

size: NA
D: TRBD2
V: TRBV19
J: TRBJ2-7
CDR3: CASSMTSGTREQYF
DNA: TGTGCCAGTAGTATGACTAGCGGGACGCGCGAGCAGTACTTC

size: many
D: NA
V: TRBV28
J: TRBJ2-7
CDR3: CASSLGTGRGEQYF
DNA: TGTGCCAGCAGTTTAGGAACAGGGCGAGGCGAGCAGTACTTC

size: NA
D: NA
V: TRBV4-1
J: TRBJ2-1
CDR3: CASSQLGLPRYNEQFF
DNA: TGCGCCAGCAGCCAGCTCGGACTCCCGAGGTACAATGAGCAGTTCTTC

size: many
D: NA
V: TRBV2
J: TRBJ1-6
CDR3: CASPSGSQNSPLHF
DNA: TGTGCCAGCCCGAGTGGGTCCCAAAATTCACCCCTCCACTTT